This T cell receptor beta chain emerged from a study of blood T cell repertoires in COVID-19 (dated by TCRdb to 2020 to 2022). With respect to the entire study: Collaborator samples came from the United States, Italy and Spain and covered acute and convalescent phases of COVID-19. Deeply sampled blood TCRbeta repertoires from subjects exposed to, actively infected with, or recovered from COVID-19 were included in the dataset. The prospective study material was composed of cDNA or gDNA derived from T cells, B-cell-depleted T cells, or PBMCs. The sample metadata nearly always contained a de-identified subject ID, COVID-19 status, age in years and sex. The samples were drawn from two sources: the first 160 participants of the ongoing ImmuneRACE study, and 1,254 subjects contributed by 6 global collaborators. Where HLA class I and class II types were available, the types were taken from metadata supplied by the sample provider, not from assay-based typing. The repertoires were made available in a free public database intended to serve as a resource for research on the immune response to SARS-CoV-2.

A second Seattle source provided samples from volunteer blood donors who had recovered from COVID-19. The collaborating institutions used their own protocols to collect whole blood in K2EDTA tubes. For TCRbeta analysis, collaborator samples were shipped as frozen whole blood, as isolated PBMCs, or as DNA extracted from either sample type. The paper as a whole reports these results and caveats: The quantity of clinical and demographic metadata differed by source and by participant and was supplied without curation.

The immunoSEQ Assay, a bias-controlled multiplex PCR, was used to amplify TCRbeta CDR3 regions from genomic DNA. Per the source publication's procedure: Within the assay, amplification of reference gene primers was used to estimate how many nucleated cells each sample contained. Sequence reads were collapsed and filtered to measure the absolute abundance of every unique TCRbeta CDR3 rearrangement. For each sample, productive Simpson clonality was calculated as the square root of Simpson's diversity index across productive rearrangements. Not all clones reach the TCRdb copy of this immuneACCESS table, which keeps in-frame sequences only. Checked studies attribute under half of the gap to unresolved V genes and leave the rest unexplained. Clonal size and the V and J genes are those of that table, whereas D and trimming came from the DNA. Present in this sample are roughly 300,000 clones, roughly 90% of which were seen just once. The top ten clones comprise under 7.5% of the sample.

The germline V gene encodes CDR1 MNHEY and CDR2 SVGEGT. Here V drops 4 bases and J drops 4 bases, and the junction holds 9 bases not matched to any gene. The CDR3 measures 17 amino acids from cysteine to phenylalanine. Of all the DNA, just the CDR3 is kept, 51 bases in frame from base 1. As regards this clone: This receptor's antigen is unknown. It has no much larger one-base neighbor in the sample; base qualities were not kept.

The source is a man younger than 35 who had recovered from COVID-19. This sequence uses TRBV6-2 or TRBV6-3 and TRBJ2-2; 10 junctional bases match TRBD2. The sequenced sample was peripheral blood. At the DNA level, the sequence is TGTGCCAGCAGTTCCCCAGCGGGGGGGCCGGGCACCGGGGAGCTGTTTTTT. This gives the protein CASSSPAGGPGTGELFF.